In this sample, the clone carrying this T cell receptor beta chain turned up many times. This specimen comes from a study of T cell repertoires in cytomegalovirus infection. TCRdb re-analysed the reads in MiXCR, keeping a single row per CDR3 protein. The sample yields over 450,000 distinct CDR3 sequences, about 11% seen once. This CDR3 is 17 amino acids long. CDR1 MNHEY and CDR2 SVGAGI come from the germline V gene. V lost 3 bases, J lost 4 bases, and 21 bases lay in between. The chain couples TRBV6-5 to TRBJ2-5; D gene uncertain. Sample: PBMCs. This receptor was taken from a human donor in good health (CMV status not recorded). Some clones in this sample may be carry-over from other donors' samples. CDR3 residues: CASSYSFRTAGGETQYF. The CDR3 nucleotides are TGTGCCAGCAGTTATTCATTCCGGACGGCAGGTGGAGAGACCCAGTACTTC.